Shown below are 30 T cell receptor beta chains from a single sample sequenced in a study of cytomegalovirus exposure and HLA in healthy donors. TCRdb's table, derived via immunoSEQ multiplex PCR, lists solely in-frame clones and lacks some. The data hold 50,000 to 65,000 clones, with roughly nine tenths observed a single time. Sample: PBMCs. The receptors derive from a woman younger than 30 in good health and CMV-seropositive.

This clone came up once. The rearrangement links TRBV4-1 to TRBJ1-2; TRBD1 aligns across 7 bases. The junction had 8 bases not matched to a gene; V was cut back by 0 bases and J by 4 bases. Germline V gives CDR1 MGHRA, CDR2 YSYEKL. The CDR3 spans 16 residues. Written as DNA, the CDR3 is TGCGCCAGCAGCCAAGATGGGACAGCTTTCAGCTATGGCTACACCTTC. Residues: CASSQDGTAFSYGYTF.

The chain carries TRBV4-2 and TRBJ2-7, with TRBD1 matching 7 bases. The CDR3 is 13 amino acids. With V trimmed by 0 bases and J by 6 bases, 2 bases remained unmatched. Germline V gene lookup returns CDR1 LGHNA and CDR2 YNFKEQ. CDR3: CASSQDTGVEQYF. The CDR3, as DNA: TGTGCCAGCAGCCAAGATACAGGGGTCGAGCAGTACTTC.

The CDR3 loop reads CASSSIQVYGYTF. In DNA form, the CDR3 reads TGTGCCAGCAGCTCGATTCAGGTTTATGGCTACACCTTC. The rearrangement links TRBV5-5 to TRBJ1-2; no firm D call. The germline V gene encodes CDR1 SGHKS and CDR2 YYEKEE (reference sequence). The CDR3 spans 13 residues. Trimming took off 3 bases at V and 5 bases at J, with 11 bases between the two ends.

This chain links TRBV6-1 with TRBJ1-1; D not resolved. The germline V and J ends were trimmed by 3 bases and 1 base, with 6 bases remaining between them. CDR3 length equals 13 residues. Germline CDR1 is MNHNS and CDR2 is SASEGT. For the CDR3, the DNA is TGTGCCAGCAGTGACAGGTGGAACACTGAAGCTTTCTTT. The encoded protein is CASSDRWNTEAFF.

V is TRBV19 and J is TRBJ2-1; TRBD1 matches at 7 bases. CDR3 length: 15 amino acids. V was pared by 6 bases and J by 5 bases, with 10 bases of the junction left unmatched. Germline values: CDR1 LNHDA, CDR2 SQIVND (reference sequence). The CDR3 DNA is TGTGCCAGTAGCTCCTCTCCACAGGGGCACAATGAGCAGTTCTTC. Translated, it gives CASSSSPQGHNEQFF.

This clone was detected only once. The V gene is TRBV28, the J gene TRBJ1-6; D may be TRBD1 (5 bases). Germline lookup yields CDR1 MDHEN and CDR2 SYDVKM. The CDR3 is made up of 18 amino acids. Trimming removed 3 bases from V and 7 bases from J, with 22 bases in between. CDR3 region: CASSLPDSQSDLNSPLHF. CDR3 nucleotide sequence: TGTGCCAGCAGTTTGCCCGACAGCCAGAGCGACCTCAATTCACCCCTCCACTTT.

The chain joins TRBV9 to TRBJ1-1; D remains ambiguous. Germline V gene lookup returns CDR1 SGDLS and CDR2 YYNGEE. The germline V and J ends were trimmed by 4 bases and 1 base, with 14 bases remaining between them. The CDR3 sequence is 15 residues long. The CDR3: CASSPLDRANTEAFF. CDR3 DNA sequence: TGTGCCAGCAGCCCCCTAGACCGCGCGAACACTGAAGCTTTCTTT.

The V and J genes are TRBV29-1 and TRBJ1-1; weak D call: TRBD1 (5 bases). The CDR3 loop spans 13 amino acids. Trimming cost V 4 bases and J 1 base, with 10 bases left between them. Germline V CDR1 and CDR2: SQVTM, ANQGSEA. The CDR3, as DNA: TGCAGCGTTGTTCCGGGGGGGAACACTGAAGCTTTCTTT. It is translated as CSVVPGGNTEAFF.

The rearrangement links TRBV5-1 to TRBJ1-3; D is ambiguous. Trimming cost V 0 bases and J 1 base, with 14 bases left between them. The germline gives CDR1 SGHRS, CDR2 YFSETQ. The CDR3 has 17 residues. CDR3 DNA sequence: TGCGCCAGCAGCTTGGCCTATGGAGGGTCATCTGGAAACACCATATATTTT. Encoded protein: CASSLAYGGSSGNTIYF. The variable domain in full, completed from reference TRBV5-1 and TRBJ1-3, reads KAGVTQTPRYLIKTRGQQVTLSCSPISGHRSVSWYQQTPGQGLQFLFEYFSETQRNKGNFPGRFSGRQFSNSRSEMNVSTLELGDSALYLCASSLAYGGSSGNTIYFGEGSWLTVV.

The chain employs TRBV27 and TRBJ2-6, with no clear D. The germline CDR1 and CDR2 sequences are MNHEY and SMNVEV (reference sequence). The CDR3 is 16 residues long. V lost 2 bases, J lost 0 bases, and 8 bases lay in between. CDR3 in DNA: TGTGCCAGCAGTTTAGTTGTCAGCTCTGGGGCCAACGTCCTGACTTTC. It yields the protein CASSLVVSSGANVLTF.

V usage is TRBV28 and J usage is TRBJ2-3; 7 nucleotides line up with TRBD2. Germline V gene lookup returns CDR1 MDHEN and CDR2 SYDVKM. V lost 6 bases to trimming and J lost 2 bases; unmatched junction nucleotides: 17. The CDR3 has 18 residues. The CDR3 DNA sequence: TGTGCCAGCAGCCATGGGCGGCGACTAGCCCAAAACACAGATACGCAGTATTTT. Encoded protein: CASSHGRRLAQNTDTQYF.

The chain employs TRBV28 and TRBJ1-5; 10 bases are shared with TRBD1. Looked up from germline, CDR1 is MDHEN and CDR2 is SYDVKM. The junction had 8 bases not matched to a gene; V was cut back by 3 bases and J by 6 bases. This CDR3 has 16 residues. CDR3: CASSLPGQGRRQPQHF. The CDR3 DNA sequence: TGTGCCAGCAGTTTGCCGGGACAGGGGAGGCGTCAGCCCCAGCATTTT.

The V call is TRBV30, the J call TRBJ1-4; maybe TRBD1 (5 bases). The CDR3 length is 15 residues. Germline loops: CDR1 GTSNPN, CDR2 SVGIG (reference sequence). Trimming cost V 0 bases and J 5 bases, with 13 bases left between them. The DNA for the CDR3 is TGTGCCTGGAGTGTATATGGGACTCGAAATGAAAAACTGTTTTTT. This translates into CAWSVYGTRNEKLFF.

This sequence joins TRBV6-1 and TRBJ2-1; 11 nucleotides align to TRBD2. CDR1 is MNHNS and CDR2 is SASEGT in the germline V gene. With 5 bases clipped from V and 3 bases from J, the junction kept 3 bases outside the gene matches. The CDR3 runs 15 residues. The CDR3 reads CASSPGTSGYNEQFF. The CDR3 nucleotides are TGTGCCAGCAGTCCTGGGACTAGCGGCTACAATGAGCAGTTCTTC.

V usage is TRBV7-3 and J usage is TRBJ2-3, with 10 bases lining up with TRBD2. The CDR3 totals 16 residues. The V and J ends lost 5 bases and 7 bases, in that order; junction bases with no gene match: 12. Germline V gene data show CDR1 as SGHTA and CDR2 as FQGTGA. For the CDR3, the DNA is TGTGCCAGCAGCCACGGGGTAGCGGGGGGAACTAATACGCAGTATTTT. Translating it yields CASSHGVAGGTNTQYF.

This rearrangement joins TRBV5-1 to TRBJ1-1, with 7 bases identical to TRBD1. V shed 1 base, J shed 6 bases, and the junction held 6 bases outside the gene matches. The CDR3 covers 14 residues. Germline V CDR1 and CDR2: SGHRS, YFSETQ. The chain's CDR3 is CASSLTGDAAEAFF. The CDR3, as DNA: TGCGCCAGCAGCTTGACAGGGGATGCCGCTGAAGCTTTCTTT. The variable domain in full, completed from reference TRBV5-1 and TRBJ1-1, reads KAGVTQTPRYLIKTRGQQVTLSCSPISGHRSVSWYQQTPGQGLQFLFEYFSETQRNKGNFPGRFSGRQFSNSRSEMNVSTLELGDSALYLCASSLTGDAAEAFFGQGTRLTVV.

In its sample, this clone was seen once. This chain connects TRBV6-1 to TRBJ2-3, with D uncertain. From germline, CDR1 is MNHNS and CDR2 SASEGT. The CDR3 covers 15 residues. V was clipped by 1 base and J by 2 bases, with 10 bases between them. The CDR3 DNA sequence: TGTGCCAGCAGTGAAGGGCCAATTTCCACAGATACGCAGTATTTT. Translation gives CASSEGPISTDTQYF.

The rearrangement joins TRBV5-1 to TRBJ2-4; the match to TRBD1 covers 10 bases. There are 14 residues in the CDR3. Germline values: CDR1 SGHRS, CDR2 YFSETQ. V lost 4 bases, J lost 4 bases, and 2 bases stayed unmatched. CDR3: CASSTDRGKNIQYF. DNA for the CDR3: TGCGCCAGCAGCACGGACAGGGGGAAAAACATTCAGTACTTC.

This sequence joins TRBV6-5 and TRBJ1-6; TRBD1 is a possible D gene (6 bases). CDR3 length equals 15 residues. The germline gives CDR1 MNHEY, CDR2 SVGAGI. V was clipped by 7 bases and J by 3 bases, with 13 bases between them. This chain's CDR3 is CASNTGPSYNSPLHF. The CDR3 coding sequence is TGTGCCAGCAATACAGGGCCAAGCTATAATTCACCCCTCCACTTT.

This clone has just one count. The CDR3 coding sequence is TGTGCCAGCAGCTTAATACCGGGGAGAGCAGATACGCAGTATTTT. Translated, it gives CASSLIPGRADTQYF. The chain links TRBV7-3 to TRBJ2-3; D is possibly TRBD2 (5 bases). V shed 1 base and J shed 4 bases, with 12 bases lying between them. The CDR3 spans 15 residues. CDR1 and CDR2 from the germline V gene are SGHTA and FQGTGA.

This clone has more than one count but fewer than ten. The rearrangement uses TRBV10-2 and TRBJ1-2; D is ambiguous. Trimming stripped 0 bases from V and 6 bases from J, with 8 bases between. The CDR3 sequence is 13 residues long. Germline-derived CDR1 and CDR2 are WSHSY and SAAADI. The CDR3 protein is CASSESRSDGYTF. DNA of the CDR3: TGCGCCAGCAGTGAGTCGAGGAGCGATGGCTACACCTTC.

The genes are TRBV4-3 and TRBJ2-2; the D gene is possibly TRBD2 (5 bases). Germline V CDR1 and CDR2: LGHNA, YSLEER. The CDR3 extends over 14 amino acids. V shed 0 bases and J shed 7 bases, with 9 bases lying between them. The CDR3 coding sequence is TGCGCCAGCAGCCAAGAGGCCACTAGCGGGGAGCTGTTTTTT. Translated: CASSQEATSGELFF.

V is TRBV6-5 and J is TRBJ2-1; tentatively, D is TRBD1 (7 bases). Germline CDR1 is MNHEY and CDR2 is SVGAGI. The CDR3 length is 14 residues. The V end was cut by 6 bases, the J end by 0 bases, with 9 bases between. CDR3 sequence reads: CASSRGVSYNEQFF. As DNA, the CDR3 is TGTGCCAGCAGCAGGGGGGTCTCCTACAATGAGCAGTTCTTC.

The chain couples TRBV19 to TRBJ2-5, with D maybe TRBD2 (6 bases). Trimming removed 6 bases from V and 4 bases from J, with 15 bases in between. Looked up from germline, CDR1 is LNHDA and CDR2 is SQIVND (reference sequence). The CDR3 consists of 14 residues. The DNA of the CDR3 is TGTGCCAGTAGCCTAGCGTCGGGGAGAGAGACCCAGTACTTC. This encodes CASSLASGRETQYF.

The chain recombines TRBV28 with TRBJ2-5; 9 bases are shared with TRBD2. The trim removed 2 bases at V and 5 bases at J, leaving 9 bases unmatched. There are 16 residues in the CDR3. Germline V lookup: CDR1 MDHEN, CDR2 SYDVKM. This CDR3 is CASSLMAGGPRETQYF. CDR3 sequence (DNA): TGTGCCAGCAGTTTAATGGCGGGGGGGCCGAGGGAGACCCAGTACTTC. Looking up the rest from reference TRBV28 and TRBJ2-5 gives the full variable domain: DVKVTQSSRYLVKRTGEKVFLECVQDMDHENMFWYRQDPGLGLRLIYFSYDVKMKEKGDIPEGYSVSREKKERFSLILESASTNQTSMYLCASSLMAGGPRETQYFGPGTRLLVL.

The CDR3, as DNA: TGTGCCAGCACCCGTGACAGGGAAATGTCCTACGAGCAGTACTTC. Its translation is CASTRDREMSYEQYF. This rearrangement joins TRBV6-5 to TRBJ2-7; 7 positions agree with TRBD1. Germline V gene data show CDR1 as MNHEY and CDR2 as SVGAGI. V lost 7 bases, J lost 1 base, and 10 bases stayed unmatched. The CDR3 has 15 amino acids.

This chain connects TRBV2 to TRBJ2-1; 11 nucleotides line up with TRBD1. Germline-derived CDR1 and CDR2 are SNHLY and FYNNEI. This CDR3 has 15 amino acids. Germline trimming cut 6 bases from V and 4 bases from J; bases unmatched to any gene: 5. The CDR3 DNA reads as TGTGCCAGCAGCCCAGGACAGGGGGCATACAATGAGCAGTTCTTC. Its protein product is CASSPGQGAYNEQFF.

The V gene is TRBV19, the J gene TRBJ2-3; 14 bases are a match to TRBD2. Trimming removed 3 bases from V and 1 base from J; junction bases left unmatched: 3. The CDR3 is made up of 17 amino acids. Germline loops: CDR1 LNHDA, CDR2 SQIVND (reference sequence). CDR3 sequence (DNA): TGTGCCAGTAGTATGATGGGACTAGCGGGGGGCACAGATACGCAGTATTTT. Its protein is CASSMMGLAGGTDTQYF.

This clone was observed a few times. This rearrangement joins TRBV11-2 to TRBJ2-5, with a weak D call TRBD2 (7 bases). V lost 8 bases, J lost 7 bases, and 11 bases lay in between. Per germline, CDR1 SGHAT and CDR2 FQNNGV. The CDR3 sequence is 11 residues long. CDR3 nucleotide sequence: TGTGCCAGCTTAGGGGGGGGGACCCAGTACTTC. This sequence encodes CASLGGGTQYF.

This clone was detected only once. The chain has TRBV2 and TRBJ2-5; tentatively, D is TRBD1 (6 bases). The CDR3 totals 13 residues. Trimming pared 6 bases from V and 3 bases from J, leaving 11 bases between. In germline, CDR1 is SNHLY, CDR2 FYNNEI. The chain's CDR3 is CASSEQGKETQYF. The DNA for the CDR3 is TGTGCCAGCAGCGAGCAGGGGAAAGAGACCCAGTACTTC.